Described below is a single TCR beta chain sequence and its context. This sample was included in a study of CD8+ T cells in alopecia areata. The overall study: The study gave treated patients oral tofacitinib at 5 to 10 mg twice daily.

This CDR3 has 16 amino acids. V was shortened by 5 bases and J by 2 bases, with 18 bases between the two germline ends. From germline, CDR1 is LNHDA and CDR2 SQIVND (reference sequence). Treatment reported: oral pan-JAK inhibitor, 5-10 mg twice daily. Extraction and reverse transcription of RNA yielded cDNA as the sequencing template. Only in-frame clones appear in the TCRdb table, and some are missing; sequencing was by immunoSEQ multiplex PCR. The table has about 160,000 clones, roughly 65% seen once; the top ten hold roughly 0.99%. J is TRBJ1-1 and V is TRBV19; no reliable D call. Here the sequenced sample was CD4+ T cells sorted from blood, taken at week 4, from a patient treated with tofacitinib. This sequence was found in a human donor with alopecia areata. CDR3 sequence: CASSGLARLINTEAFF. The CDR3 nucleotides read TGTGCCAGTAGTGGCTTGGCCAGGCTCATAAACACTGAAGCTTTCTTT.